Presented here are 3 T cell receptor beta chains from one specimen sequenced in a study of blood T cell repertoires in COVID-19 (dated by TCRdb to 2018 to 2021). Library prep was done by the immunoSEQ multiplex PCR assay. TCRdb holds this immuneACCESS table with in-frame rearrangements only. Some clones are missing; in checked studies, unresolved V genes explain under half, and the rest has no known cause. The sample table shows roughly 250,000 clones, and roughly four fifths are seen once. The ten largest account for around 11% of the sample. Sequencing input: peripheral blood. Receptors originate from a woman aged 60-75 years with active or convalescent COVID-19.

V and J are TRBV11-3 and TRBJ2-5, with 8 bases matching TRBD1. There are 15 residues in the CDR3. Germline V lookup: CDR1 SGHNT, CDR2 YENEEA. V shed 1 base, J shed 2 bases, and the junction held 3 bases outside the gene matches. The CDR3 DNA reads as TGTGCCAGCAGCTTAGGGGGGACAGGACAAGAGACCCAGTACTTC. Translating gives CASSLGGTGQETQYF.

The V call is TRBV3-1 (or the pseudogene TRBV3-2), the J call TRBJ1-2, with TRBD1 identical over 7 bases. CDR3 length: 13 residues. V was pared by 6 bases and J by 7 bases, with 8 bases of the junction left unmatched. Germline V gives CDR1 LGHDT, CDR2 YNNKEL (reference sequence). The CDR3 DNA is TGTGCCAGCAGTCAACAGGGGTGGGGTGGCTACACCTTC. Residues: CASSQQGWGGYTF.

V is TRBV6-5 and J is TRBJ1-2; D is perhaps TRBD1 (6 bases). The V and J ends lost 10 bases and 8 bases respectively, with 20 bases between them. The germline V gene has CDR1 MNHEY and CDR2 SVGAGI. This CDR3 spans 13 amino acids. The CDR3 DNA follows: TGTGCCACCGTTGGAGGAACAGGGCTGGGCTACACCTTC. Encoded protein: CATVGGTGLGYTF.